This T cell receptor (beta chain) is drawn from a study of T cells in Graves' hyperthyroidism and ophthalmopathy. Using RNA transcripts as the source, TCR beta CDR3 regions were amplified. First-round RT-PCR of the TCR CDR3 relied on the HTBI primer set. MiXCR, run by TCRdb on the multiplex PCR reads, gives a single entry per CDR3 protein. The repertoire holds 650,000 to 700,000 distinct CDR3 sequences, with 17% as singletons. Graves' hyperthyroidism is called stable when ophthalmopathy does not progress within 18 months. The germline V and J ends were trimmed by 3 bases and 5 bases, with 11 bases remaining between them. This CDR3 comprises 14 residues. Per germline, CDR1 SGDLS and CDR2 YYNGEE. General study findings and limits: Ophthalmopathy was identified by the model a median approximately 6.4 months ahead of onset.

Comment on this clonotype: As yet, its antigen is unknown.

The clonotype comes from a man in his forties or fifties with Graves' hyperthyroidism. This chain joins TRBV9 and TRBJ2-2, with D tentatively TRBD2 (5 bases). The specimen was blood. CDR3 DNA: TGTGCCAGCAGCGGACGCTCGGGGACCGGGGAGCTGTTTTTT. Its protein is CASSGRSGTGELFF.